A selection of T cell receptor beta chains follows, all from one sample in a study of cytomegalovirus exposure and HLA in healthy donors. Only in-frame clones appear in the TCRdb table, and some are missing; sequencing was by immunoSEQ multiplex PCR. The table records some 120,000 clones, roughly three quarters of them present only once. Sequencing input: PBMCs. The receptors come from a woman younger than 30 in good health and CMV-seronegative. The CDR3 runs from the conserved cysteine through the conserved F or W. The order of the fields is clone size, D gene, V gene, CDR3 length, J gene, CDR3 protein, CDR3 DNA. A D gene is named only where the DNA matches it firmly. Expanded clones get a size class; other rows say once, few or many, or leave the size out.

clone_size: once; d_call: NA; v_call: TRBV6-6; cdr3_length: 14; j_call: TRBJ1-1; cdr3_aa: CASSGGVGNTEAFF; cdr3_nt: TGTGCCAGCAGTGGGGGGGTGGGGAACACTGAGGCTTTCTTT
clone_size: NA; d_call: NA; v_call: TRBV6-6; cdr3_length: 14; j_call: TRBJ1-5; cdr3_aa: CASSYPTVPEPQHF; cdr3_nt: TGTGCCAGCAGTTACCCGACAGTGCCCGAGCCCCAGCATTTT
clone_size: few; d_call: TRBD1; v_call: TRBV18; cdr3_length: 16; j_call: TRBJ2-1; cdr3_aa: CASSSRGTGTGQEQFF; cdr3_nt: TGTGCCAGCTCAAGCCGGGGGACAGGGACGGGTCAAGAGCAGTTCTTC
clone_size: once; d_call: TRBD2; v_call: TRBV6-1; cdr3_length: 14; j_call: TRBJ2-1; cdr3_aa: CASTQRGGPDEQFF; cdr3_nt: TGTGCCAGCACTCAGCGGGGGGGCCCCGATGAGCAGTTCTTC
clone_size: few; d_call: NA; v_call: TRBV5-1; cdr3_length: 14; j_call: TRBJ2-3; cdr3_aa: CASSLEGHTDTQYF; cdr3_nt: TGCGCCAGCAGCTTGGAGGGGCACACAGATACGCAGTATTTT
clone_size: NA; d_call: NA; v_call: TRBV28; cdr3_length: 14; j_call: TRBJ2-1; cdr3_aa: CASTVRTGPNEQFF; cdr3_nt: TGTGCCAGCACCGTGCGTACAGGGCCTAATGAGCAGTTCTTC
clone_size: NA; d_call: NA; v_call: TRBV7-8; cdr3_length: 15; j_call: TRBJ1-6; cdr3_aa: CASSLITREGSPLHF; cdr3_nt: TGTGCCAGCAGCTTGATTACCCGGGAGGGGTCACCCCTCCACTTT
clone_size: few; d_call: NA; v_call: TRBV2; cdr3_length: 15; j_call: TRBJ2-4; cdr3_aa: CASGQQEEGKNIQYF; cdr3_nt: TGTGCCAGCGGGCAACAGGAGGAGGGGAAAAACATTCAGTACTTC
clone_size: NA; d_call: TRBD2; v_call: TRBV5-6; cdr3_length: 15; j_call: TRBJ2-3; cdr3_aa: CASSLASGGPDTQYF; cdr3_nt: TGTGCCAGCAGCTTGGCGAGCGGGGGCCCAGATACGCAGTATTTT
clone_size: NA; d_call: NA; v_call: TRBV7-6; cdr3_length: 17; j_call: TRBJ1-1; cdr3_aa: CASTPYIGWELNTEAFF; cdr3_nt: TGTGCCAGCACCCCATACATAGGGTGGGAGTTGAACACTGAAGCTTTCTTT
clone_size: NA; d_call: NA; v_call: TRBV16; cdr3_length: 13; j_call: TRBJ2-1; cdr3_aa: CASSQTDWNEQFF; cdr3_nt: TGTGCCAGCAGCCAAACTGACTGGAATGAGCAGTTCTTC
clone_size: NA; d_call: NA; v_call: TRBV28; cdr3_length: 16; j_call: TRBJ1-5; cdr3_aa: CASSWDSAGGNQPQHF; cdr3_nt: TGTGCCAGCAGTTGGGACTCGGCAGGAGGCAATCAGCCCCAGCATTTT
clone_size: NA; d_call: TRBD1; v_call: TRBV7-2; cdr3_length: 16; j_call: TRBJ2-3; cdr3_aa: CASSFSWQGAGDTQYF; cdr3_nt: TGTGCCAGCAGCTTCTCTTGGCAGGGGGCCGGAGATACGCAGTATTTT
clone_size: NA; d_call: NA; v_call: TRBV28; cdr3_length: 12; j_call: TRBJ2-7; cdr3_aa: CASKESDYEQYF; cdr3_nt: TGTGCCAGCAAGGAAAGCGACTACGAGCAGTACTTC
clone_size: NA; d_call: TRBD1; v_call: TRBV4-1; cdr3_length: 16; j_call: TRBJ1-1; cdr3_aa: CASSHGQGSPNTEAFF; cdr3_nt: TGCGCCAGCAGCCATGGACAGGGGAGCCCGAACACTGAAGCTTTCTTT
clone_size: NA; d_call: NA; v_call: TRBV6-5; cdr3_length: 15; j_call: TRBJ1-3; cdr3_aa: CASSYSTGYGDTIYF; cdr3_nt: TGTGCCAGCAGTTACTCGACGGGTTACGGGGACACCATATATTTT
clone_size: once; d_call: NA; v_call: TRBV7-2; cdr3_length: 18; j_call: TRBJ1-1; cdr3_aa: CASSPRVGGAGKFGEAFF; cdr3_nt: TGTGCCAGCAGCCCTCGAGTCGGGGGGGCGGGTAAGTTCGGTGAAGCTTTCTTT
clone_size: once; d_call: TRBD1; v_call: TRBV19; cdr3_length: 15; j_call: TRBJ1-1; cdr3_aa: CASSPVDRGNTEAFF; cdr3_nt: TGTGCCAGTAGTCCCGTCGACAGGGGCAACACTGAAGCTTTCTTT
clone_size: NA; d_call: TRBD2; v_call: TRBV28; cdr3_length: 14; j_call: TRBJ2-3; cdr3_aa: CASNPGGLADTQYF; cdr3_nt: TGTGCCAGCAACCCGGGGGGGCTCGCAGATACGCAGTATTTT
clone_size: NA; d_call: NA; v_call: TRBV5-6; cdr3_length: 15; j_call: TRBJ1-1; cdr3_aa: CASSSGLWGGTEAFF; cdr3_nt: TGTGCCAGCAGCTCAGGCTTGTGGGGAGGCACTGAAGCTTTCTTT
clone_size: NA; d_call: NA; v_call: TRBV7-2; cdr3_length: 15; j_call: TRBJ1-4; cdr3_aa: CASSLRENANEKLFF; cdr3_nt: TGTGCCAGCAGCTTAAGGGAGAACGCTAATGAAAAACTGTTTTTT
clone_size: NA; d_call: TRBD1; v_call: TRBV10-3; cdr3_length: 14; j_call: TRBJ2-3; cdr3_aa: CAISEPTGYGTQYF; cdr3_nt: TGTGCCATCAGTGAGCCGACAGGGTACGGGACGCAGTATTTT
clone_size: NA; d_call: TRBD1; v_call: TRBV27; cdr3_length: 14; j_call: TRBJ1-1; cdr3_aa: CASSRTGVNTEAFF; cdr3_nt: TGTGCCAGCAGCAGAACAGGGGTGAACACTGAAGCTTTCTTT
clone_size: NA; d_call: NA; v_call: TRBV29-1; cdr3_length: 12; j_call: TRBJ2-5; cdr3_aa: CSFRQAPETQYF; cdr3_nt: TGCAGCTTTCGACAGGCCCCAGAGACCCAGTACTTC
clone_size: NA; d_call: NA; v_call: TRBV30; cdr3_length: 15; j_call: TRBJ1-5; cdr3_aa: CAWSATNRARQPQHF; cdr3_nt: TGTGCCTGGAGTGCTACGAACAGGGCGCGTCAGCCCCAGCATTTT
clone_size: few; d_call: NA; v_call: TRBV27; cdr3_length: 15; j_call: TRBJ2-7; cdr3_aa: CASSLSSYRYYEQYF; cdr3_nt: TGTGCCAGCAGTTTATCGTCCTACAGATACTACGAGCAGTACTTC